This T cell receptor beta chain is drawn from a study of T cell responses to AZD1222 COVID-19 vaccine. Some clones are missing from TCRdb's copy, which holds only in-frame ones; the method was immunoSEQ multiplex PCR. The sample has 120,000 or so clones, approximately 83% seen once; the top ten hold over 8%. This clone appeared a few times. The material sequenced was peripheral blood, taken on day 0 of AZD1222 vaccination. The TCR was taken from an adult in good health.

DNA for the CDR3: TGTGCCAGCAGCCAAGGAAAGTTAGTAAGCACCGGGGAGCTGTTTTTT. This encodes CASSQGKLVSTGELFF. The V call is TRBV3-1 (or the pseudogene TRBV3-2), the J call TRBJ2-2; D remains unclear. The CDR3 runs to 16 residues. Per germline, CDR1 LGHDT and CDR2 YNNKEL (reference sequence). V was shortened by 1 base and J by 4 bases, with 13 bases between the two germline ends.